These T cell receptor beta chains were read from a single sample in a study of tumor-infiltrating lymphocytes in localized non-small cell lung cancer. Here immunoSEQ multiplex PCR was the method, and the copy in TCRdb shows in-frame clones only, minus some. This table holds over 10,000 clones, 80% to 90% found once. Specimen: uninvolved lung tissue not adjacent to the tumor. These TCRs come from a human donor with non-small cell lung cancer. Each CDR3 is given with its conserved first and last residue. D genes are given only for firm matches. Not every row has a clone size; where given, it reads once, few, many or a size class.

d_call | cdr3_length | j_call | clone_size | v_call | cdr3_aa | cdr3_nt
. | 14 | TRBJ2-3 | once | TRBV30 | CAWSHLGATDTQYF | TGTGCCTGGAGTCATTTGGGGGCTACAGATACGCAGTATTTT
. | 13 | TRBJ2-2 | . | TRBV11-3 | CASSLAVTGELFF | TGTGCCAGCAGCTTAGCGGTCACCGGGGAGCTGTTTTTT
. | 10 | TRBJ1-1 | . | TRBV20-1 | CSAPGQTAFF | TGCAGTGCTCCCGGACAGACGGCTTTCTTT
TRBD1 | 14 | TRBJ2-7 | . | TRBV7-9 | CASSLNRGSYEQYF | TGTGCCAGCAGCCTAAACAGGGGCTCCTACGAGCAGTACTTC
. | 11 | TRBJ1-2 | . | TRBV20-1 | CSARRLYGYTF | TGCAGTGCTAGAAGGCTCTATGGCTACACCTTC
. | 15 | TRBJ2-7 | . | TRBV7-6 | CASSEGQTLEDEQYF | TGTGCCAGCAGCGAGGGACAAACCCTCGAAGACGAGCAGTACTTC
TRBD1 | 15 | TRBJ1-2 | . | TRBV7-9 | CASSLAQTGPGGYTF | TGTGCCAGCAGCTTAGCCCAGACAGGGCCCGGTGGCTACACCTTC
. | 13 | TRBJ1-5 | . | TRBV7-9 | CASSSGGSQPQHF | TGTGCCAGCAGCTCCGGCGGGAGTCAGCCCCAGCATTTT
. | 14 | TRBJ2-1 | . | TRBV6-5 | CASSGRLLNNEQFF | TGTGCCAGCAGTGGCAGACTATTGAACAATGAGCAGTTCTTC
TRBD1 | 15 | TRBJ1-2 | . | TRBV6-6 | CASSPGQGSNYGYTF | TGTGCCAGCAGCCCAGGACAGGGAAGTAACTATGGCTACACCTTC
. | 15 | TRBJ2-1 | once | TRBV6-5 | CASSPGLPSLNEQFF | TGTGCCAGCAGCCCGGGACTTCCCTCCCTGAATGAGCAGTTCTTC
. | 13 | TRBJ1-1 | . | TRBV7-3 | CASSFGGNTEAFF | TGTGCCAGCAGCTTTGGGGGGAACACTGAAGCTTTCTTT
TRBD1 | 14 | TRBJ1-1 | . | TRBV7-3 | CASPWTGTNTEAFF | TGTGCCAGCCCGTGGACAGGGACGAACACTGAAGCTTTCTTT
. | 14 | TRBJ1-5 | . | TRBV2 | CASSDSNSNQPQHF | TGTGCCAGCAGTGACAGTAATAGCAATCAGCCCCAGCATTTT
. | 14 | TRBJ1-5 | once | TRBV27 | CASSPSGPSQPQHF | TGTGCCAGCAGTCCCTCGGGGCCCAGTCAGCCCCAGCATTTT
TRBD1 | 15 | TRBJ1-1 | . | TRBV5-4 | CASSRDRGMDTEAFF | TGTGCCAGCAGCCGGGACAGGGGAATGGACACTGAAGCTTTCTTT
TRBD1 | 15 | TRBJ2-5 | medium-sized | TRBV10-3 | CAISGQGAFQETQYF | TGTGCCATCAGTGGGCAGGGGGCCTTCCAAGAGACCCAGTACTTC
TRBD2 | 17 | TRBJ2-3 | . | TRBV9 | CASSLAGSMSGSDTQYF | TGTGCCAGCAGTCTAGCGGGTTCTATGTCCGGGTCAGATACGCAGTATTTT
. | 15 | TRBJ1-5 | . | TRBV6-1 | CASSEMGQSNQPQHF | TGTGCCAGCAGTGAAATGGGACAAAGCAATCAGCCCCAGCATTTT
TRBD2 | 15 | TRBJ2-7 | . | TRBV7-8 | CASSLGTSGVQEQYF | TGTGCCAGCAGCTTAGGGACTAGCGGGGTGCAGGAGCAGTACTTC
. | 13 | TRBJ1-5 | . | TRBV29-1 | CSVKGGEYQPQHF | TGCAGCGTTAAGGGGGGGGAATATCAGCCCCAGCATTTT
TRBD1 | 14 | TRBJ1-1 | . | TRBV28 | CASHRTGANTEAFF | TGTGCCAGTCATCGTACAGGGGCGAACACTGAAGCTTTCTTT
. | 12 | TRBJ1-1 | . | TRBV30 | CAWSARSTEAFF | TGTGCCTGGAGTGCCAGGAGCACTGAAGCTTTCTTT
TRBD2 | 18 | TRBJ2-3 | . | TRBV7-3 | CASSSGLAGGPGTDTQYF | TGTGCCAGCAGCAGCGGACTAGCGGGGGGCCCCGGTACAGATACGCAGTATTTT
. | 15 | TRBJ1-3 | . | TRBV5-6 | CASSLGYSSGNTIYF | TGTGCCAGCAGCTTGGGCTACTCCTCTGGAAACACCATATATTTT
TRBD2 | 15 | TRBJ2-3 | . | TRBV7-9 | CASSLIAGGTDTQYF | TGTGCCAGCAGCCTCATAGCGGGAGGCACAGATACGCAGTATTTT
TRBD1 | 17 | TRBJ2-5 | . | TRBV5-1 | CASAPLPGQVLQETQYF | TGCGCCAGCGCCCCGTTGCCGGGACAGGTCCTTCAAGAGACCCAGTACTTC
. | 14 | TRBJ2-2 | . | TRBV5-1 | CASSLDSDPGELFF | TGCGCCAGCAGCTTGGACTCAGACCCCGGGGAGCTGTTTTTT
. | 13 | TRBJ2-7 | . | TRBV2 | CASSYRLRPEQYF | TGTGCCAGCAGTTATAGACTGCGACCCGAGCAGTACTTC
. | 16 | TRBJ1-3 | . | TRBV19 | CASRITGLTSGNTIYF | TGTGCCAGTAGAATTACGGGACTGACCTCTGGAAACACCATATATTTT
TRBD1 | 13 | TRBJ1-2 | . | TRBV5-3 | CARSPGTDRSYTF | TGTGCCAGAAGCCCCGGGACAGATAGGAGCTACACCTTC
. | 16 | TRBJ2-5 | once | TRBV15 | CATSTDSGEGTETQYF | TGTGCCACCAGCACTGACTCAGGAGAGGGGACAGAGACCCAGTACTTC
TRBD1 | 15 | TRBJ1-5 | . | TRBV28 | CASSSDRDSNQPQHF | TGTGCCAGCAGTTCCGACAGGGATAGCAATCAGCCCCAGCATTTT
TRBD2 | 18 | TRBJ2-3 | . | TRBV4-2 | CASSHRGLAGGPTDTQYF | TGTGCCAGCAGCCACAGGGGACTAGCGGGGGGGCCCACAGATACGCAGTATTTT
. | 14 | TRBJ2-3 | . | TRBV5-1 | CASSLGGTVDTQYF | TGCGCCAGCAGCTTGGGAGGGACCGTGGATACGCAGTATTTT
. | 14 | TRBJ2-3 | . | TRBV7-2 | CASSLVQFTDTQYF | TGTGCCAGCAGCCTAGTACAATTCACAGATACGCAGTATTTT
. | 15 | TRBJ1-4 | . | TRBV9 | CASSVGTLRDEKLFF | TGTGCCAGCAGCGTAGGTACACTCAGGGACGAAAAACTGTTTTTT
. | 17 | TRBJ2-1 | . | TRBV5-4 | CASSPRAYPDSYNEQFF | TGTGCCAGCAGCCCCCGGGCCTACCCAGACTCCTACAATGAGCAGTTCTTC